Given below is one TCR beta chain in context. The cohort comprised adults aged 18 to 89 years residing in under 25 US areas. Participants' reported clinical history set cohort assignment. CDR1 and CDR2 (germline): LGHDT, YNNKEL (reference sequence). The CDR3 consists of 12 residues. Trimming took off 4 bases at V and 8 bases at J, with 11 bases between the two ends. Methods used by the authors: Scientists estimated how many nucleated cells there were by amplifying reference gene primers. Repertoires were generated with immunoSEQ multiplex PCR, while TCRdb's copy carries only in-frame clones and drops some. V and J calls plus clone size are reproduced from that table; the DNA served to infer D and trimming. The table has roughly 200,000 clones, about 90% seen once. These data originate in a study of blood T cell repertoires in COVID-19. Looking at the study overall: Two negative PCRs, clearance, or symptom resolution were required of recovered Cohort 3 donors.

The material sequenced was PBMCs or T cells enriched from blood (not recorded which). The clonotype comes from a woman between 45 and 65 years old in a cohort exposed to, infected with or recovered from COVID-19 (not recorded which). This sequence joins TRBV3-1 (or the pseudogene TRBV3-2) and TRBJ1-2, with no clear D. The CDR3 loop reads CASSLDDWGYTF. CDR3 sequence (DNA): TGTGCCAGCAGCCTAGATGACTGGGGCTACACCTTC.